The rows below give T cell receptor beta chains drawn from one sample of a study of beta chain features in type 1 diabetes. Clones were read by immunoSEQ multiplex PCR, and TCRdb kept only the in-frame ones, dropping some. The sample holds roughly 310,000 clones, approximately 11% seen once. Specimen: naive CD4+ T cells from blood. The receptors come from a young woman in good health. The CDR3 runs from the conserved cysteine through the conserved F or W. The D gene is left open where the match is weak. Not all rows give a size; the values are once, few, many and, for expanded clones, a class.

J gene: TRBJ1-4
V gene: TRBV10-3
D gene: .
clone size: few
CDR3 length: 12
CDR3 protein: CAISDGEGGLFF
CDR3 DNA: TGTGCCATCAGTGACGGGGAGGGAGGACTGTTTTTT

J gene: TRBJ2-1
V gene: TRBV4-3
D gene: TRBD1
clone size: .
CDR3 length: 16
CDR3 protein: CASSQQTGGNNNEQFF
CDR3 DNA: TGCGCCAGCAGCCAACAGACAGGGGGGAATAACAATGAGCAGTTCTTC

J gene: TRBJ2-1
V gene: TRBV30
D gene: TRBD2
clone size: few
CDR3 length: 18
CDR3 protein: CAWSWLAGGRGRYNEQFF
CDR3 DNA: TGTGCCTGGAGTTGGCTAGCGGGAGGAAGGGGCCGATACAATGAGCAGTTCTTC

J gene: TRBJ1-4
V gene: TRBV4-3
D gene: TRBD1
clone size: few
CDR3 length: 15
CDR3 protein: CASSPDRGRNEKLFF
CDR3 DNA: TGCGCCAGCAGCCCGGACAGGGGGCGGAATGAAAAACTGTTTTTT

J gene: TRBJ2-3
V gene: TRBV7-2
D gene: TRBD2
clone size: .
CDR3 length: 14
CDR3 protein: CASSFGTRGDTQYF
CDR3 DNA: TGTGCCAGCAGCTTTGGGACTAGAGGAGATACGCAGTATTTT

J gene: TRBJ1-1
V gene: TRBV7-9
D gene: .
clone size: .
CDR3 length: 13
CDR3 protein: CASSYRDGGEAFF
CDR3 DNA: TGTGCCAGCAGCTACCGTGACGGAGGTGAAGCTTTCTTT

J gene: TRBJ2-1
V gene: TRBV20-1
D gene: TRBD1
clone size: .
CDR3 length: 11
CDR3 protein: CSADRGNEQFF
CDR3 DNA: TGCAGCGCGGACAGGGGGAATGAGCAGTTCTTC

J gene: TRBJ1-4
V gene: TRBV5-1
D gene: TRBD1
clone size: .
CDR3 length: 15
CDR3 protein: CASSLRQGAREKLFF
CDR3 DNA: TGCGCCAGCAGCTTAAGACAGGGGGCGAGGGAAAAACTGTTTTTT

J gene: TRBJ1-5
V gene: TRBV5-6
D gene: .
clone size: .
CDR3 length: 14
CDR3 protein: CASSLGGARQPQHF
CDR3 DNA: TGTGCCAGCAGCTTAGGGGGGGCGAGGCAGCCCCAGCATTTT

J gene: TRBJ1-1
V gene: TRBV11-2
D gene: TRBD1
clone size: few
CDR3 length: 15
CDR3 protein: CASSPATGEGAEAFF
CDR3 DNA: TGTGCCAGCAGCCCAGCTACAGGGGAAGGTGCTGAAGCTTTCTTT

J gene: TRBJ2-1
V gene: TRBV7-2
D gene: TRBD2
clone size: .
CDR3 length: 15
CDR3 protein: CASSALAGGYNEQFF
CDR3 DNA: TGTGCCAGCAGCGCTCTAGCGGGAGGCTACAATGAGCAGTTCTTC

J gene: TRBJ1-3
V gene: TRBV18
D gene: .
clone size: few
CDR3 length: 15
CDR3 protein: CASSPGSLSGNTIYF
CDR3 DNA: TGTGCCAGCTCACCGGGCAGTCTCTCTGGAAACACCATATATTTT

J gene: TRBJ2-5
V gene: TRBV7-9
D gene: TRBD1
clone size: few
CDR3 length: 15
CDR3 protein: CASSLFGTGQETQYF
CDR3 DNA: TGTGCCAGCAGCTTATTTGGGACAGGGCAAGAGACCCAGTACTTC

J gene: TRBJ2-7
V gene: TRBV18
D gene: .
clone size: .
CDR3 length: 16
CDR3 protein: CASSPPSGSQTYEQYF
CDR3 DNA: TGTGCCAGCTCACCACCCTCCGGGAGTCAAACCTACGAGCAGTACTTC

J gene: TRBJ2-7
V gene: TRBV19
D gene: TRBD2
clone size: few
CDR3 length: 14
CDR3 protein: CASSNGLDRYEQYF
CDR3 DNA: TGTGCCAGTTCAAATGGACTAGATCGATACGAGCAGTACTTC

J gene: TRBJ2-7
V gene: TRBV7-2
D gene: .
clone size: few
CDR3 length: 15
CDR3 protein: CASSLLRGLGYEQYF
CDR3 DNA: TGTGCCAGCAGCCTCCTTAGAGGGCTAGGCTACGAGCAGTACTTC

J gene: TRBJ2-5
V gene: TRBV4-2
D gene: TRBD1
clone size: .
CDR3 length: 17
CDR3 protein: CASSQRTGGLLTETQYF
CDR3 DNA: TGTGCCAGCAGCCAGCGGACAGGGGGTCTTCTCACAGAGACCCAGTACTTC

J gene: TRBJ2-1
V gene: TRBV29-1
D gene: .
clone size: few
CDR3 length: 11
CDR3 protein: CSVEKTHEQFF
CDR3 DNA: TGCAGCGTTGAGAAGACACATGAGCAGTTCTTC

J gene: TRBJ1-2
V gene: TRBV5-1
D gene: TRBD1
clone size: .
CDR3 length: 13
CDR3 protein: CASSQGQERGYTF
CDR3 DNA: TGCGCCAGCAGCCAAGGACAGGAGAGGGGCTACACCTTC

J gene: TRBJ1-5
V gene: TRBV7-3
D gene: TRBD1
clone size: .
CDR3 length: 15
CDR3 protein: CASSLNGQGGQPQHF
CDR3 DNA: TGTGCCAGCAGCTTAAATGGGCAGGGGGGTCAGCCCCAGCATTTT

J gene: TRBJ2-3
V gene: TRBV7-9
D gene: TRBD2
clone size: .
CDR3 length: 14
CDR3 protein: CASSPGTSVDTQYF
CDR3 DNA: TGTGCCAGCAGCCCCGGGACTAGTGTAGATACGCAGTATTTT

J gene: TRBJ1-1
V gene: TRBV25-1
D gene: .
clone size: .
CDR3 length: 14
CDR3 protein: CASRGLGSGTEAFF
CDR3 DNA: TGTGCCAGCAGGGGCCTCGGTTCGGGGACTGAAGCTTTCTTT

J gene: TRBJ2-7
V gene: TRBV5-4
D gene: TRBD1
clone size: .
CDR3 length: 15
CDR3 protein: CASSLPGTDIYEQYF
CDR3 DNA: TGTGCCAGCAGCTTGCCCGGGACAGATATCTACGAGCAGTACTTC

J gene: TRBJ2-3
V gene: TRBV7-2
D gene: TRBD2
clone size: few
CDR3 length: 13
CDR3 protein: CASSWAGVDTQYF
CDR3 DNA: TGTGCCAGCAGCTGGGCGGGAGTGGATACGCAGTATTTT

J gene: TRBJ2-6
V gene: TRBV18
D gene: TRBD2
clone size: .
CDR3 length: 21
CDR3 protein: CASSPSSRASGISSGANVLTF
CDR3 DNA: TGTGCCAGCTCACCATCCTCGAGGGCTAGCGGGATAAGCTCTGGGGCCAACGTCCTGACTTTC

J gene: TRBJ2-5
V gene: TRBV5-1
D gene: .
clone size: .
CDR3 length: 13
CDR3 protein: CASSLDPQETQYF
CDR3 DNA: TGCGCCAGCAGCTTGGATCCGCAAGAGACCCAGTACTTC

J gene: TRBJ1-1
V gene: TRBV29-1
D gene: TRBD1
clone size: .
CDR3 length: 15
CDR3 protein: CSVGNPGQGINEAFF
CDR3 DNA: TGCAGCGTAGGGAATCCGGGACAGGGTATAAATGAAGCTTTCTTT

J gene: TRBJ1-1
V gene: TRBV6-5
D gene: .
clone size: .
CDR3 length: 15
CDR3 protein: CASSPLQGINTEAFF
CDR3 DNA: TGTGCCAGCAGTCCCCTACAGGGAATTAACACTGAAGCTTTCTTT

J gene: TRBJ2-3
V gene: TRBV4-3
D gene: TRBD2
clone size: few
CDR3 length: 18
CDR3 protein: CASSQDGLAGGRTDTQYF
CDR3 DNA: TGCGCCAGCAGCCAAGATGGACTAGCGGGAGGGCGCACAGATACGCAGTATTTT

J gene: TRBJ2-7
V gene: TRBV19
D gene: TRBD2
clone size: .
CDR3 length: 14
CDR3 protein: CASSILAGEFEQYF
CDR3 DNA: TGTGCCAGTAGTATATTGGCGGGAGAGTTCGAGCAGTACTTC

J gene: TRBJ1-2
V gene: TRBV4-2
D gene: .
clone size: few
CDR3 length: 13
CDR3 protein: CASSQDLYYGYTF
CDR3 DNA: TGTGCCAGCAGCCAAGACCTCTACTATGGCTACACCTTC

J gene: TRBJ1-1
V gene: TRBV30
D gene: .
clone size: few
CDR3 length: 14
CDR3 protein: CAWSPLRGTTEAFF
CDR3 DNA: TGTGCCTGGAGCCCCTTAAGGGGAACCACTGAAGCTTTCTTT

J gene: TRBJ2-1
V gene: TRBV28
D gene: TRBD2
clone size: .
CDR3 length: 16
CDR3 protein: CASMSSGSRPINEQFF
CDR3 DNA: TGTGCCAGCATGTCTAGCGGGAGCAGGCCTATCAATGAGCAGTTCTTC

J gene: TRBJ2-2
V gene: TRBV5-1
D gene: TRBD1
clone size: .
CDR3 length: 18
CDR3 protein: CASSLVGRGPTNTGELFF
CDR3 DNA: TGCGCCAGCAGCTTGGTTGGCAGGGGGCCAACGAACACCGGGGAGCTGTTTTTT

J gene: TRBJ2-3
V gene: TRBV7-2
D gene: .
clone size: few
CDR3 length: 15
CDR3 protein: CASSPRTGSTDTQYF
CDR3 DNA: TGTGCCAGCAGCCCCCGGACGGGAAGCACAGATACGCAGTATTTT

J gene: TRBJ1-4
V gene: TRBV6-5
D gene: TRBD1
clone size: .
CDR3 length: 15
CDR3 protein: CASSRGDRGSEKLFF
CDR3 DNA: TGTGCCAGCAGCCGCGGGGACAGGGGTAGTGAAAAACTGTTTTTT

J gene: TRBJ2-1
V gene: TRBV5-1
D gene: .
clone size: .
CDR3 length: 12
CDR3 protein: CASSTGDNEQFF
CDR3 DNA: TGCGCCAGCAGCACAGGAGACAATGAGCAGTTCTTC

J gene: TRBJ2-7
V gene: TRBV28
D gene: .
clone size: few
CDR3 length: 10
CDR3 protein: CASSRYEQYF
CDR3 DNA: TGTGCCAGCTCCAGGTACGAGCAGTACTTC

J gene: TRBJ2-5
V gene: TRBV5-1
D gene: TRBD1
clone size: few
CDR3 length: 13
CDR3 protein: CASNRDRGATQYF
CDR3 DNA: TGCGCCAGTAACCGGGACAGGGGGGCGACCCAGTACTTC

J gene: TRBJ1-1
V gene: TRBV28
D gene: .
clone size: .
CDR3 length: 12
CDR3 protein: CASSPSWSEAFF
CDR3 DNA: TGTGCCAGCAGTCCCAGTTGGAGTGAAGCTTTCTTT

J gene: TRBJ2-3
V gene: TRBV13
D gene: TRBD2
clone size: few
CDR3 length: 16
CDR3 protein: CASSFRLARKSDTQYF
CDR3 DNA: TGTGCCAGCAGCTTCAGACTAGCGCGGAAGTCAGATACGCAGTATTTT

J gene: TRBJ2-1
V gene: TRBV4-2
D gene: .
clone size: few
CDR3 length: 17
CDR3 protein: CASSQAALVRLHNEQFF
CDR3 DNA: TGTGCCAGCAGCCAAGCTGCTCTAGTAAGGCTCCACAATGAGCAGTTCTTC

J gene: TRBJ1-5
V gene: TRBV5-4
D gene: .
clone size: .
CDR3 length: 14
CDR3 protein: CASSLGLGNQPQHF
CDR3 DNA: TGTGCCAGCAGCTTGGGCCTAGGCAATCAGCCCCAGCATTTT

J gene: TRBJ2-1
V gene: TRBV6-6
D gene: .
clone size: few
CDR3 length: 15
CDR3 protein: CASSAGASTYNEQFF
CDR3 DNA: TGTGCCAGCAGCGCAGGGGCAAGCACCTACAATGAGCAGTTCTTC

J gene: TRBJ2-7
V gene: TRBV7-9
D gene: TRBD2
clone size: .
CDR3 length: 16
CDR3 protein: CASLSRAGEETYEQYF
CDR3 DNA: TGTGCCAGCCTCTCTCGGGCGGGGGAGGAAACCTACGAGCAGTACTTC

J gene: TRBJ1-2
V gene: TRBV7-6
D gene: TRBD1
clone size: few
CDR3 length: 13
CDR3 protein: CASSFRGQYGYTF
CDR3 DNA: TGTGCCAGCAGCTTCAGGGGGCAATATGGCTACACCTTC

J gene: TRBJ2-5
V gene: TRBV15
D gene: TRBD1
clone size: few
CDR3 length: 15
CDR3 protein: CATSRGPDREETQYF
CDR3 DNA: TGTGCCACCAGCAGAGGGCCCGACAGGGAAGAGACCCAGTACTTC

J gene: TRBJ1-1
V gene: TRBV18
D gene: TRBD1
clone size: few
CDR3 length: 17
CDR3 protein: CASSPTERTGGDTEAFF
CDR3 DNA: TGTGCCAGCTCACCCACAGAGCGGACAGGTGGGGACACTGAAGCTTTCTTT

J gene: TRBJ2-3
V gene: TRBV10-3
D gene: TRBD1
clone size: few
CDR3 length: 13
CDR3 protein: CATAGTGEDTQYF
CDR3 DNA: TGTGCCACTGCGGGGACAGGGGAAGATACGCAGTATTTT

J gene: TRBJ2-5
V gene: TRBV7-2
D gene: .
clone size: .
CDR3 length: 12
CDR3 protein: CASSTQGETQYF
CDR3 DNA: TGTGCCAGCAGCACTCAGGGAGAGACCCAGTACTTC

J gene: TRBJ2-7
V gene: TRBV7-2
D gene: .
clone size: few
CDR3 length: 15
CDR3 protein: CASSLDALVPYEQYF
CDR3 DNA: TGTGCCAGCAGCTTAGATGCGCTGGTCCCCTACGAGCAGTACTTC

J gene: TRBJ2-3
V gene: TRBV11-3
D gene: TRBD2
clone size: few
CDR3 length: 14
CDR3 protein: CASSTSGRTDTQYF
CDR3 DNA: TGTGCCAGCAGCACTAGCGGGAGGACAGATACGCAGTATTTT

J gene: TRBJ2-1
V gene: TRBV19
D gene: .
clone size: .
CDR3 length: 17
CDR3 protein: CASSIPGRESSYNEQFF
CDR3 DNA: TGTGCCAGTAGTATCCCCGGACGGGAGAGCTCCTACAATGAGCAGTTCTTC

J gene: TRBJ2-6
V gene: TRBV9
D gene: TRBD1
clone size: .
CDR3 length: 17
CDR3 protein: CASSVGGQPSGANVLTF
CDR3 DNA: TGTGCCAGCAGCGTAGGGGGACAGCCATCTGGGGCCAACGTCCTGACTTTC

J gene: TRBJ2-7
V gene: TRBV11-2
D gene: .
clone size: .
CDR3 length: 13
CDR3 protein: CASSLDTPLEQYF
CDR3 DNA: TGTGCCAGCAGCTTAGATACACCGTTGGAGCAGTACTTC

J gene: TRBJ2-7
V gene: TRBV7-3
D gene: .
clone size: .
CDR3 length: 13
CDR3 protein: CASSLNWQGEQYF
CDR3 DNA: TGTGCCAGCAGCTTAAACTGGCAGGGGGAGCAGTACTTC

J gene: TRBJ1-1
V gene: TRBV6-5
D gene: .
clone size: .
CDR3 length: 13
CDR3 protein: CAISYGRDTEAFF
CDR3 DNA: TGTGCCATCTCTTACGGTCGGGACACTGAAGCTTTCTTT

J gene: TRBJ2-3
V gene: TRBV4-3
D gene: TRBD2
clone size: few
CDR3 length: 17
CDR3 protein: CASSQDGRSGRGDTQYF
CDR3 DNA: TGCGCCAGCAGCCAAGACGGGCGTAGCGGGAGGGGTGATACGCAGTATTTT